This entry describes one T cell receptor (beta chain). In this sample, this clonotype turned up a few times. This clone's antigen is unknown. No much larger clone exists at a distance of one base, and base qualities are not known. Library generation was performed with PCR. The sample was run on an Illumina HiSeq 4000. Bulk TCR libraries were generated as previously described, with the TCR primers listed in Table S5 used. Total RNA was purified with the Qiagen AllPrep DNA/RNA kit. Reads from multiple sequencing runs of the same library were pooled before analysis. As for how the authors treated the data: Reads were retained only if the reads had an exact TCR constant sequence, and the retained reads were trimmed to 150 nt and grouped according to their 12-nt molecular barcodes. Within each barcode group, reads were sub-clustered at a 15% Levenshtein threshold, and quality-weighted consensus sequences were built per RNA molecule. Non-functional sequences were filtered out, along with any lower-count sequence sitting one edit away from another sequence. Based on fitting two negative binomial distributions, any barcode sub-cluster with under 20% of the maximum read count was discarded. The public reads were reprocessed in TCRdb via fastp at Q25 and MiXCR, keeping in-frame beta chains. Merged by CDR3 protein, the rows form single entries marked with the most common genes and DNA. These V and J calls are TCRdb output, not the study's own analysis. Across this sample there are about 510,000 distinct CDR3 sequences, with roughly a fifth seen only once. Clones ranked in the top ten supply about 0.78% of the sample.

The data were taken from a study of molecular identifiers for immune sequencing clone quantification (dated by TCRdb to the late 2010s). Notes on the research overall: In a replicate experiment, RNA from about 20,000 or 100,000 naive CD8 T cells was split into five aliquots, four of which were sequenced. This methods study benchmarked molecular-identifier clustering-based TCR repertoire sequencing (MIDCIRS) and TCR RNA copy counting, using CD8 T cells to do so.

CDR1 and CDR2, looked up from the germline V gene, are LGHNA and YSLEER. Germline trimming: 2 bases from V, 8 bases from J; junction bases outside gene matches: 10. The cysteine opens and the phenylalanine closes a CDR3 of 15 amino acids. Left in the record is the CDR3 DNA by itself, 45 bases read in frame from the first base. Results and caveats for the whole study, not just this receptor: Even against a background of 750,000 to 1,000,000 naive CD8 T cells, spiked-in Jurkat TCR RNA amounting to a single cell's worth was reported to be detectable. When barcode sub-clustering was omitted, TCR diversity was inflated by chimeric consensus sequences, with chimeras reaching as high as 47%. Naive libraries contained spiked-in Jurkat TCR RNA (roughly 10 copies' worth), which is not part of the donor repertoire. In CMV-specific effector cells, clones with more than 20 RNA copies accounted for over 97% of molecules, whereas in naive cells such clones accounted for under 1%. Modeling gave about 3.2 recovered TCR RNA copies per cell versus roughly 10 by digital PCR, implying roughly 28% capture efficiency. Identical TCR molecules sharing a barcode could cause highly expanded clone sizes to be underestimated.

Libraries of naive CD8 T cells were built from around 20,000 to 990,000 sorted cells, with 10%, 30% or 50% of the purified RNA used. Naive CD8 T cells, defined as CD8+CD4-CCR7+CD45RA+, were FACS-sorted into RLT Plus buffer on a BD FACSAria II. Detection sensitivity was tested by spiking Jurkat RNA equal to roughly nine TCR copies' worth into samples containing roughly 19,000-1,100,000 naive CD8 T cells. Enrichment of CD8 T cells was performed with RosetteSep CD8+ T Cell Enrichment Cocktail and Ficoll-Paque, after which ACK red cell lysis was carried out. The sequence is built from TRBV4-3 and TRBJ1-1; 8 bases in between match TRBD1. The sequenced material came from naive CD8+ T cells from blood, with Jurkat cell RNA spiked in. This specimen's cell subset or site label, per the study, means: FACS-sorted CD8+CD4-CCR7+CD45RA+ naive T cells. The clonotype was recovered from a human donor in good health. Some libraries in this study had Jurkat cell RNA spiked in. DNA sequence: TGCGCCAGCAGCCAACTCAAACAGGGGGTTGGCGAAGCTTTCTTT. Its product reads: CASSQLKQGVGEAFF.